The rows below give T cell receptor beta chains drawn from one sample of a study of cytomegalovirus exposure and HLA in healthy donors. Some clones are missing from TCRdb's copy, which holds only in-frame ones; the method was immunoSEQ multiplex PCR. Among 45,000 to 70,000 clones, almost 85% were seen once, and the ten largest hold 2.9%. Sequences were obtained from PBMCs. These receptors were collected from a man aged 50-60 years in good health and CMV-seronegative. The CDR3 runs from the conserved cysteine through the conserved F or W. A D gene is named only where the DNA matches it firmly. The size field is filled for only some rows; it gives once, few, many or a size class.

v_call,clone_size,j_call,d_call,cdr3_nt,cdr3_aa
TRBV11-2,-,TRBJ2-3,-,TGTGCCAGCAGCCTAGGTCGCAGGGGGGCATCGGATACGCAGTATTTT,CASSLGRRGASDTQYF
TRBV6-5,-,TRBJ2-7,TRBD1,TGTGCCAGCAGTTTCTCAGGGGGACCCTTCGAGCAGTACTTC,CASSFSGGPFEQYF
TRBV5-8,once,TRBJ2-7,-,TGTGCCAGCAGCAAGACAGCCTACGAGCAGTACTTC,CASSKTAYEQYF
TRBV18,-,TRBJ1-1,-,TGTGCCAGCTCACGGGGGGAGAACACTGAAGCTTTCTTT,CASSRGENTEAFF
TRBV6-1,-,TRBJ2-2,-,TGTGCCAGCAGGCAGGGAACCACCGGGGAGCTGTTTTTT,CASRQGTTGELFF
TRBV5-6,-,TRBJ2-7,-,TGTGCCAGCAGCTTGGAGCCCTACGAGCAGTACTTC,CASSLEPYEQYF
TRBV27,-,TRBJ2-1,TRBD2,TGTGCCAGCAGTTTCACTAGCGGGGGGGTGGGTGAGCAGTTCTTC,CASSFTSGGVGEQFF
TRBV19,-,TRBJ2-1,TRBD1,TGTGCCAGTAGTTCAGGGGGTTTATACAATGAGCAGTTCTTC,CASSSGGLYNEQFF
TRBV4-1,-,TRBJ1-2,-,TGCGCCAGCAGCCAAGTTGTTGCCGGGAACTATGGCTACACCTTC,CASSQVVAGNYGYTF
TRBV7-6,-,TRBJ2-2,TRBD2,TGTGCCAGCAGCTTGGGGACTAGCGGGGGGGCCGCCGGGGAGCTGTTTTTT,CASSLGTSGGAAGELFF
TRBV5-1,-,TRBJ1-1,-,TGCGCCAGCAGCTTAGTCTCAGGCACTGAAGCTTTCTTT,CASSLVSGTEAFF
TRBV27,-,TRBJ2-7,-,TGTGCCAGCAGTTTCGGGACACCCACCTACGAGCAGTACTTC,CASSFGTPTYEQYF
TRBV10-3,few,TRBJ2-5,-,TGTGCCATCAGTGATCCCAACAGGGCGTACCAAGAGACCCAGTACTTC,CAISDPNRAYQETQYF
TRBV15,-,TRBJ2-3,-,TGTGCCACCAGCAGGGAGGGAGGGGGAGGGATAGATACGCAGTATTTT,CATSREGGGGIDTQYF
TRBV5-5,few,TRBJ1-1,TRBD1,TGTGCCAGCAACCTGGGACAGGGGATGGGAAACACTGAAGCTTTCTTT,CASNLGQGMGNTEAFF
TRBV11-2,-,TRBJ2-7,TRBD2,TGTGCCAGCAGCGACGGGACTAGCGTCGAGCAGTACTTC,CASSDGTSVEQYF
TRBV7-9,-,TRBJ2-7,-,TGTGCCAGCAGCGCGGAGACCGTGAGCTCCTACGAGCAGTACTTC,CASSAETVSSYEQYF
TRBV7-9,-,TRBJ1-1,-,TGTGCCGGCAGCTCGACGGATCCAGGGGAGACTGAAGCTTTCTTT,CAGSSTDPGETEAFF
TRBV6-1,-,TRBJ1-2,-,TGTGCCAGCAGTGTTTCAGGGACAACTAACTATGGCTACACCTTC,CASSVSGTTNYGYTF
TRBV6-1,-,TRBJ1-4,-,TGTGCCAGCAGAAGACAGCATACGGCTAATGAAAAACTGTTTTTT,CASRRQHTANEKLFF
TRBV27,-,TRBJ2-2,-,TGTGCCAGCAGCCCGGCGTCCCCGGAGGGGACCGGGGAGCTGTTTTTT,CASSPASPEGTGELFF
TRBV7-9,-,TRBJ2-6,-,TGTGCCAGCGCCCTACTATCGGGTGGGGCCAACGTCCTGACTTTC,CASALLSGGANVLTF
TRBV7-3,few,TRBJ2-1,-,TGTGCCAGCAGCCTCTCGGGGGACAATGAGCAGTTCTTC,CASSLSGDNEQFF
TRBV9,-,TRBJ2-5,TRBD1,TGTGCCAGCAGCGGCCGACAGGGGAGGGAGACCCAGTACTTC,CASSGRQGRETQYF
TRBV28,-,TRBJ2-7,TRBD1,TGTGCCAGCACCAGCCCCTACACACAGGGGAACTACGAGCAGTACTTC,CASTSPYTQGNYEQYF
TRBV7-2,-,TRBJ2-3,-,TGTGCCAGCAGCTCCTTCCCCGATACGCAGTATTTT,CASSSFPDTQYF
TRBV7-8,-,TRBJ1-4,-,TGTGCCAGCAGCTTAGCAGGGGCACAGGCAACTAATGAAAAACTGTTTTTT,CASSLAGAQATNEKLFF
TRBV7-2,-,TRBJ2-1,TRBD2,TGTGCCAGCAGCTCAGTCGCCCGACTAGCGGGGGGCGGCGGGTTCTTC,CASSSVARLAGGGGFF
TRBV9,-,TRBJ1-1,-,TGTGCCAGCAGCGTAGAGGGGCGGCCGGGTTCGAACACTGAAGCTTCCTTT,CASSVEGRPGSNTEASF
TRBV19,-,TRBJ2-7,-,TGTGCCAGTAGTGTCCAAGGAGGCGAGCAGTACTTC,CASSVQGGEQYF
TRBV5-1,-,TRBJ1-2,-,TGCGCCAGCAGCGTCGACAGGCCTTCCTATGGCTACACCTTC,CASSVDRPSYGYTF
TRBV7-8,-,TRBJ1-5,TRBD1,TGTGCCAGCAGCTCCGCCCCCGGGACAGGGACACGCAATCAGCCCCAGCATTTT,CASSSAPGTGTRNQPQHF